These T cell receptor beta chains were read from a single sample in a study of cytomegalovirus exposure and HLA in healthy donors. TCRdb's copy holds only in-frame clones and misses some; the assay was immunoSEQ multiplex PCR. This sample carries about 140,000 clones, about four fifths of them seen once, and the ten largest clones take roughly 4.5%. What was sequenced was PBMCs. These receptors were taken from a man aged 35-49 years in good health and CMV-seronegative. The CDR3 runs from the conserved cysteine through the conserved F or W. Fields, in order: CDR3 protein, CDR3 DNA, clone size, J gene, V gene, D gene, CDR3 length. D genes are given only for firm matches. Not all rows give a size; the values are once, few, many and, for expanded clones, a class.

CDR3aa: CASRGQGALNTEAFF
CDR3nt: TGTGCCAGCAGGGGACAGGGGGCTTTGAACACTGAAGCTTTCTTT
abundance: .
j_gene: TRBJ1-1
v_gene: TRBV2
d_gene: TRBD1
len: 15

CDR3aa: CASVDREETQYF
CDR3nt: TGTGCCTCTGTAGACAGGGAGGAGACCCAGTACTTC
abundance: .
j_gene: TRBJ2-5
v_gene: TRBV19
d_gene: TRBD1
len: 12

CDR3aa: CASSVAQGAYGYTF
CDR3nt: TGTGCCAGCAGCGTAGCACAGGGAGCCTATGGCTACACCTTC
abundance: .
j_gene: TRBJ1-2
v_gene: TRBV9
d_gene: .
len: 14

CDR3aa: CASSYPTGTGAYEQYF
CDR3nt: TGTGCCAGCAGTTACCCCACCGGGACAGGAGCCTACGAGCAGTACTTC
abundance: .
j_gene: TRBJ2-7
v_gene: TRBV6-5
d_gene: TRBD1
len: 16

CDR3aa: CAGGREARAKNIQYF
CDR3nt: TGTGCCGGAGGTCGGGAGGCGCGGGCCAAAAACATTCAGTACTTC
abundance: .
j_gene: TRBJ2-4
v_gene: TRBV25-1
d_gene: TRBD2
len: 15

CDR3aa: CASRDRVGGNTIYF
CDR3nt: TGTGCCAGCAGGGACAGGGTGGGTGGAAACACCATATATTTT
abundance: few
j_gene: TRBJ1-3
v_gene: TRBV6-1
d_gene: TRBD1
len: 14

CDR3aa: CASSFPSGQKSPLHF
CDR3nt: TGTGCCAGCAGCTTCCCCTCTGGACAGAAATCACCCCTCCACTTT
abundance: .
j_gene: TRBJ1-6
v_gene: TRBV11-2
d_gene: .
len: 15

CDR3aa: CASTPGQGAAGANVLTF
CDR3nt: TGTGCCAGTACCCCGGGGCAGGGGGCCGCTGGGGCCAACGTCCTGACTTTC
abundance: .
j_gene: TRBJ2-6
v_gene: TRBV19
d_gene: TRBD1
len: 17

CDR3aa: CATSTHSGGAGTDTQYF
CDR3nt: TGTGCCACCAGCACCCATAGCGGGGGGGCCGGAACAGATACGCAGTATTTT
abundance: .
j_gene: TRBJ2-3
v_gene: TRBV15
d_gene: TRBD2
len: 17

CDR3aa: CASSVGGVNQPQHF
CDR3nt: TGCGCCAGCAGCGTGGGGGGAGTCAATCAGCCCCAGCATTTT
abundance: .
j_gene: TRBJ1-5
v_gene: TRBV5-1
d_gene: .
len: 14

CDR3aa: CASSPRQGRGVGEKLFF
CDR3nt: TGTGCCAGTAGTCCTCGACAGGGGCGGGGTGTGGGTGAAAAACTGTTTTTT
abundance: .
j_gene: TRBJ1-4
v_gene: TRBV19
d_gene: TRBD1
len: 17

CDR3aa: CASSLSGTGREKLFF
CDR3nt: TGTGCCAGCAGTTTATCCGGGACAGGGCGGGAAAAACTGTTTTTT
abundance: .
j_gene: TRBJ1-4
v_gene: TRBV27
d_gene: TRBD1
len: 15

CDR3aa: CASSSVTGNNEKLFF
CDR3nt: TGTGCCAGCAGCTCAGTCACAGGGAACAATGAAAAACTGTTTTTT
abundance: .
j_gene: TRBJ1-4
v_gene: TRBV7-2
d_gene: .
len: 15

CDR3aa: CASSLSPLAGNQPQHF
CDR3nt: TGTGCCAGCAGCTTAAGTCCCTTGGCGGGCAATCAGCCCCAGCATTTT
abundance: .
j_gene: TRBJ1-5
v_gene: TRBV7-2
d_gene: .
len: 16

CDR3aa: CAIRSGLAGTGELFF
CDR3nt: TGTGCCATCCGTAGCGGACTAGCGGGCACCGGGGAGCTGTTTTTT
abundance: .
j_gene: TRBJ2-2
v_gene: TRBV6-6
d_gene: TRBD2
len: 15

CDR3aa: CASSLTGRGETQYF
CDR3nt: TGTGCCAGCAGCTTAACAGGGAGAGGAGAGACCCAGTACTTC
abundance: .
j_gene: TRBJ2-5
v_gene: TRBV11-2
d_gene: .
len: 14

CDR3aa: CASSYATGRSGNTIYF
CDR3nt: TGTGCCAGCAGCTACGCGACAGGTCGCTCTGGAAACACCATATATTTT
abundance: .
j_gene: TRBJ1-3
v_gene: TRBV7-9
d_gene: .
len: 16

CDR3aa: CASSFPGIGELFF
CDR3nt: TGTGCCAGCAGCTTCCCCGGGATCGGGGAGCTGTTTTTT
abundance: once
j_gene: TRBJ2-2
v_gene: TRBV11-3
d_gene: .
len: 13

CDR3aa: CAWSHQIHSYEQYF
CDR3nt: TGTGCCTGGAGTCACCAGATACACTCCTACGAGCAGTACTTC
abundance: .
j_gene: TRBJ2-7
v_gene: TRBV30
d_gene: .
len: 14

CDR3aa: CASSPLRGSTYEQYF
CDR3nt: TGTGCCAGCAGTCCACTACGGGGGTCCACCTACGAGCAGTACTTC
abundance: .
j_gene: TRBJ2-7
v_gene: TRBV28
d_gene: .
len: 15

CDR3aa: CASSRDRVDYGYTF
CDR3nt: TGTGCCAGCAGTAGAGACAGGGTGGACTATGGCTACACCTTC
abundance: .
j_gene: TRBJ1-2
v_gene: TRBV28
d_gene: TRBD1
len: 14

CDR3aa: CASSIGDSRYSNQPQHF
CDR3nt: TGTGCCAGTAGTATTGGGGACAGTCGTTATAGCAATCAGCCCCAGCATTTT
abundance: .
j_gene: TRBJ1-5
v_gene: TRBV19
d_gene: TRBD1
len: 17

CDR3aa: CASSLDRGNEQYF
CDR3nt: TGTGCCAGCAGCTTGGACAGGGGAAACGAGCAGTACTTC
abundance: once
j_gene: TRBJ2-7
v_gene: TRBV5-4
d_gene: TRBD1
len: 13

CDR3aa: CASSPTATNEKLFF
CDR3nt: TGTGCCAGCTCACCGACAGCAACTAATGAAAAACTGTTTTTT
abundance: few
j_gene: TRBJ1-4
v_gene: TRBV18
d_gene: .
len: 14

CDR3aa: CASSGQGGNSNQPQHF
CDR3nt: TGTGCCAGCTCCGGACAGGGGGGGAATAGCAATCAGCCCCAGCATTTT
abundance: .
j_gene: TRBJ1-5
v_gene: TRBV18
d_gene: TRBD1
len: 16

CDR3aa: CASSRTGGRTDTQYF
CDR3nt: TGTGCCAGCAGCCGAACAGGGGGCCGCACAGATACGCAGTATTTT
abundance: few
j_gene: TRBJ2-3
v_gene: TRBV13
d_gene: TRBD1
len: 15

CDR3aa: CASSIQGGSGANVLTF
CDR3nt: TGTGCCAGTAGTATTCAGGGGGGCTCTGGGGCCAACGTCCTGACTTTC
abundance: .
j_gene: TRBJ2-6
v_gene: TRBV19
d_gene: .
len: 16

CDR3aa: CASSMQGVRSNQPQHF
CDR3nt: TGTGCCAGTAGTATGCAGGGGGTAAGAAGCAATCAGCCCCAGCATTTT
abundance: .
j_gene: TRBJ1-5
v_gene: TRBV19
d_gene: TRBD1
len: 16

CDR3aa: CASSTTSGGYEQYF
CDR3nt: TGTGCCAGCAGTACGACTAGCGGGGGATACGAGCAGTACTTC
abundance: .
j_gene: TRBJ2-7
v_gene: TRBV11-3
d_gene: TRBD2
len: 14

CDR3aa: CAITRGGGEYEQYF
CDR3nt: TGTGCCATCACCAGGGGCGGGGGGGAATACGAGCAGTACTTC
abundance: .
j_gene: TRBJ2-7
v_gene: TRBV10-3
d_gene: TRBD2
len: 14

CDR3aa: CASSYAAGFETQYF
CDR3nt: TGTGCCAGCAGTTACGCGGCGGGATTTGAGACCCAGTACTTC
abundance: .
j_gene: TRBJ2-5
v_gene: TRBV28
d_gene: .
len: 14

CDR3aa: CASSGTSGLQETQYF
CDR3nt: TGCGCCAGCAGCGGGACTAGCGGACTTCAAGAGACCCAGTACTTC
abundance: .
j_gene: TRBJ2-5
v_gene: TRBV5-1
d_gene: TRBD2
len: 15

CDR3aa: CASSLGEGRLNEKLFF
CDR3nt: TGTGCCAGTAGCCTAGGCGAGGGCAGGCTTAATGAAAAACTGTTTTTT
abundance: .
j_gene: TRBJ1-4
v_gene: TRBV19
d_gene: .
len: 16

CDR3aa: CASSPTGGSGGTSSYEQYF
CDR3nt: TGTGCCAGCAGCCCCACCGGAGGTAGCGGGGGGACGAGCTCCTACGAGCAGTACTTC
abundance: .
j_gene: TRBJ2-7
v_gene: TRBV7-2
d_gene: TRBD2
len: 19

CDR3aa: CASSPGTGYEQYF
CDR3nt: TGTGCCAGCAGTCCGGGGACAGGCTACGAGCAGTACTTC
abundance: .
j_gene: TRBJ2-7
v_gene: TRBV28
d_gene: TRBD1
len: 13

CDR3aa: CASSPKGDSSGNTIYF
CDR3nt: TGTGCCAGCTCACCAAAGGGGGATAGCTCTGGAAACACCATATATTTT
abundance: once
j_gene: TRBJ1-3
v_gene: TRBV18
d_gene: .
len: 16

CDR3aa: CASRVGSGGPYEQYF
CDR3nt: TGTGCCAGCAGGGTGGGATCAGGGGGCCCCTACGAGCAGTACTTC
abundance: .
j_gene: TRBJ2-7
v_gene: TRBV2
d_gene: TRBD1
len: 15

CDR3aa: CASKPGGLQYF
CDR3nt: TGTGCCAGCAAACCGGGGGGCCTGCAGTACTTC
abundance: few
j_gene: TRBJ2-7
v_gene: TRBV5-6
d_gene: .
len: 11

CDR3aa: CASSPRTGALRYEQYF
CDR3nt: TGTGCCAGCAGCCCCCGGACAGGGGCGCTACGGTACGAGCAGTACTTC
abundance: .
j_gene: TRBJ2-7
v_gene: TRBV9
d_gene: TRBD1
len: 16

CDR3aa: CASSQTGGGQPQHF
CDR3nt: TGTGCCAGCAGCCAGACAGGGGGCGGGCAGCCCCAGCATTTT
abundance: once
j_gene: TRBJ1-5
v_gene: TRBV28
d_gene: TRBD1
len: 14

CDR3aa: CASSEQGQNTEAFF
CDR3nt: TGTGCCAGCAGTGAACAGGGTCAGAACACTGAAGCTTTCTTT
abundance: .
j_gene: TRBJ1-1
v_gene: TRBV6-1
d_gene: .
len: 14

CDR3aa: CASSVNADRSNQPQHF
CDR3nt: TGTGCCAGCAGCGTAAACGCAGACAGGTCGAATCAGCCCCAGCATTTT
abundance: .
j_gene: TRBJ1-5
v_gene: TRBV9
d_gene: .
len: 16